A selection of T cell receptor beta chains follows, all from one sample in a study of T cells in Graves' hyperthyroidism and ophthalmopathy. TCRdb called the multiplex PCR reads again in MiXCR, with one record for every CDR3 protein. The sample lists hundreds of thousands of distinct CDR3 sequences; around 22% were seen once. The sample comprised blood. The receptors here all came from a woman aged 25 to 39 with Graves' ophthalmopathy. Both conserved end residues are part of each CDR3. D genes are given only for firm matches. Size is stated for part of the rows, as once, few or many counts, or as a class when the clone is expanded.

CDR3nt: TGTGCCAGCAGGACACCCGGAACAGGTGACTATGGCTACACCTTC; CDR3aa: CASRTPGTGDYGYTF; d_gene: NA; j_gene: TRBJ1-2; v_gene: TRBV6-1; abundance: few
CDR3nt: TGTGCCAGCAGCTTAGCTCCCCACACTGAAGCTTTCTTT; CDR3aa: CASSLAPHTEAFF; d_gene: NA; j_gene: TRBJ1-1; v_gene: TRBV11-2; abundance: NA
CDR3nt: TGTGCCAGCAGTGGGCCCTTAGGGGGTGAAGCTTTCTTT; CDR3aa: CASSGPLGGEAFF; d_gene: NA; j_gene: TRBJ1-1; v_gene: TRBV6-1; abundance: NA
CDR3nt: TGTGCCAGCAGTTATTCAGGACCCCCCCCCACCGGGGAGCTGTTTTTT; CDR3aa: CASSYSGPPPTGELFF; d_gene: NA; j_gene: TRBJ2-2; v_gene: TRBV6-6; abundance: many
CDR3nt: TGCGTCAGCAGCCCGGACGGCTTGTGGGACACTGAAGCTTTCTTT; CDR3aa: CVSSPDGLWDTEAFF; d_gene: NA; j_gene: TRBJ1-1; v_gene: TRBV5-1; abundance: once
CDR3nt: TGTGCCAGCAGTCTGGTGCCGGGACAGTTAGCTTTCTTT; CDR3aa: CASSLVPGQLAFF; d_gene: TRBD1; j_gene: TRBJ1-1; v_gene: TRBV6-1; abundance: many
CDR3nt: TGCAGTGCTAGAGGTTATCGAGGAGAAGAGACCCAGTACTTC; CDR3aa: CSARGYRGEETQYF; d_gene: NA; j_gene: TRBJ2-5; v_gene: TRBV20-1; abundance: many
CDR3nt: TGTGCCTGGGCGCGCCCCTTCTATGGCTACACCTTC; CDR3aa: CAWARPFYGYTF; d_gene: NA; j_gene: TRBJ1-2; v_gene: TRBV30; abundance: NA
CDR3nt: TGCGCCAGCACCCAAAGATCCGGGCTAGATGGCTACACCTTC; CDR3aa: CASTQRSGLDGYTF; d_gene: NA; j_gene: TRBJ1-2; v_gene: TRBV10-2; abundance: many
CDR3nt: TGTGCCAGTAAACGGGGGGGCGTCGACACCGGGGAGCTGTTTTTT; CDR3aa: CASKRGGVDTGELFF; d_gene: TRBD2; j_gene: TRBJ2-2; v_gene: TRBV6-2/TRBV6-3; abundance: few
CDR3nt: TGTGCCTGGACTGGGGGGCTAGCGAAAGAGACCCAGTACTTC; CDR3aa: CAWTGGLAKETQYF; d_gene: NA; j_gene: TRBJ2-5; v_gene: TRBV30; abundance: many
CDR3nt: TGTGCCAGCAGTTGGGTGTCCCACGAGCAGTACTTC; CDR3aa: CASSWVSHEQYF; d_gene: NA; j_gene: TRBJ2-7; v_gene: TRBV12-3/TRBV12-4; abundance: few
CDR3nt: TGTGCCAGTACCAATGTGCAGGAGTCTAACTATGGCTACACCTTC; CDR3aa: CASTNVQESNYGYTF; d_gene: NA; j_gene: TRBJ1-2; v_gene: TRBV19; abundance: NA
CDR3nt: TGTGCCAGCAGTTCCCATGGGGCGAGGGATGGCTACACCTTC; CDR3aa: CASSSHGARDGYTF; d_gene: NA; j_gene: TRBJ1-2; v_gene: TRBV12-3/TRBV12-4; abundance: NA
CDR3nt: TGTGCCAGCAAGACGTTCAGGTATCCCAAAAACATTAAGTACTTC; CDR3aa: CASKTFRYPKNIKYF; d_gene: NA; j_gene: TRBJ2-4; v_gene: TRBV2; abundance: few
CDR3nt: TGTGCCAGTAGACTGACAGGGACAGAAGGCTACACCTTC; CDR3aa: CASRLTGTEGYTF; d_gene: TRBD1; j_gene: TRBJ1-2; v_gene: TRBV19; abundance: many
CDR3nt: TGTGCCAGCAGTTACTCGGGACAGATCACCTATGGCTACACCTTC; CDR3aa: CASSYSGQITYGYTF; d_gene: TRBD1; j_gene: TRBJ1-2; v_gene: TRBV6-2/TRBV6-3; abundance: NA
CDR3nt: TGCAGCGTTGGTGACCACGGGAGTTATGGCTACACCTTC; CDR3aa: CSVGDHGSYGYTF; d_gene: NA; j_gene: TRBJ1-2; v_gene: TRBV29-1; abundance: many
CDR3nt: TGTGCCAGCAGTGTAGGACCAACCCCTGGAAACACCATATATTTT; CDR3aa: CASSVGPTPGNTIYF; d_gene: NA; j_gene: TRBJ1-3; v_gene: TRBV2; abundance: many
CDR3nt: TGTGCCAGCAGTTTCCGACTAGCGGGGGGTGGGGAGCTGTTTTTT; CDR3aa: CASSFRLAGGGELFF; d_gene: TRBD2; j_gene: TRBJ2-2; v_gene: TRBV6-5; abundance: few
CDR3nt: TGTGCCAGCAGCCCTAACGCGGCTTCAGGAAACACCATATATTTT; CDR3aa: CASSPNAASGNTIYF; d_gene: NA; j_gene: TRBJ1-3; v_gene: TRBV7-3; abundance: NA
CDR3nt: TGTGCCAGCTCACCACCGGGCAGATCTGGAAACACCATATATTTT; CDR3aa: CASSPPGRSGNTIYF; d_gene: NA; j_gene: TRBJ1-3; v_gene: TRBV18; abundance: many